This paragraph covers one TCR beta chain sequence. Its specificity is unknown. The germline gives CDR1 MDHEN, CDR2 SYDVKM. The CDR3 is 17 residues long. J was trimmed by 0 bases and V by 6 bases; bases with no gene match: 10. Sequencing used immunoSEQ multiplex PCR; TCRdb keeps in-frame clones, though not all of them. This repertoire shows about 96,000 clones, roughly nine tenths found once; its top ten account for approximately 1.5%. The record originates from a study of T cell responses to AZD1222 COVID-19 vaccine. Study-wide results and caveats: Once two AZD1222 doses were given, Spike-specific TCR breadth and depth went up.

The source was peripheral blood, collected on day 0 of AZD1222 vaccination. The sequence was obtained from an adult in good health. The J gene is TRBJ2-1, the V gene TRBV28; 8 nucleotides align to TRBD2. DNA for the CDR3: TGTGCCAGCAGCTCGCCCGAAGCGGGGGTCTCCTACAATGAGCAGTTCTTC. It specifies CASSSPEAGVSYNEQFF. Variable domain in full (rest from reference TRBV28 and TRBJ2-1): DVKVTQSSRYLVKRTGEKVFLECVQDMDHENMFWYRQDPGLGLRLIYFSYDVKMKEKGDIPEGYSVSREKKERFSLILESASTNQTSMYLCASSSPEAGVSYNEQFFGPGTRLTVL.